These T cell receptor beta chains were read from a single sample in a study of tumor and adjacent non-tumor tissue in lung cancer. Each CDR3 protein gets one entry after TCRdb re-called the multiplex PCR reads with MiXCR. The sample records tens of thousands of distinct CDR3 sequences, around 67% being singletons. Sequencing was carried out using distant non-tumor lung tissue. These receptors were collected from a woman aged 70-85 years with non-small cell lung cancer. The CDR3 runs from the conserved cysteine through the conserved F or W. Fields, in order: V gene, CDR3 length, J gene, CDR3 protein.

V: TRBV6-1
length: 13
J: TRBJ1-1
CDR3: CASIRGRNTETFF

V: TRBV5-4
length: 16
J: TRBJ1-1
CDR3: CASSYLLRGGDTEAFF

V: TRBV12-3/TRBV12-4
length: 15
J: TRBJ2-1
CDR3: CASSLPGTSYNEQFF

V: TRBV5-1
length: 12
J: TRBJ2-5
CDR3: CARNADLETQYF

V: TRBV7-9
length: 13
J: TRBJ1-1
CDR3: CASSLVVVSEAFF

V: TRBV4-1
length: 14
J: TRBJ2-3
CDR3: CDGRQEGRTDTQYF

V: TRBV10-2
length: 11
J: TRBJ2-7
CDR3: CVSSSSYEQYF

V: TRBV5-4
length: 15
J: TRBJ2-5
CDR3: CARSLYERPQETQYF

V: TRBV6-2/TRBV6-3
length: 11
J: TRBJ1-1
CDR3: CASSPNTEAFF

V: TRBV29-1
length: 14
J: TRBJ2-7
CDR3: CSGEGGRLGGEQYF

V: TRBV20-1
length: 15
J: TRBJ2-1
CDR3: CSTRDSAGVYNEQFF

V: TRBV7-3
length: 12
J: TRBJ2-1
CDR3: CASSLGSPEQFF

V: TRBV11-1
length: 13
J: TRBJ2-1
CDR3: CTVSQGPVGEQFF

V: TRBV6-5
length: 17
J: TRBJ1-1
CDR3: CASRPKTGGLLGTEAFF

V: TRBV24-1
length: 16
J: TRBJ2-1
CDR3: CATSDRQFSLDNEQFF

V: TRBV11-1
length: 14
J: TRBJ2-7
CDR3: CASSLEVGRYEQYF

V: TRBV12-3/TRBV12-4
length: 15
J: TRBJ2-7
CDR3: CASSNRLAGPYEQYF

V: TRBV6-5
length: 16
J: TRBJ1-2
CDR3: CASRYISGHHNYDYTF

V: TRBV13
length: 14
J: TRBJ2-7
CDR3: CASSIRGGGYEQYF

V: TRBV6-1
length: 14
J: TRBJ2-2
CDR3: CTSNGLRNTGELSF

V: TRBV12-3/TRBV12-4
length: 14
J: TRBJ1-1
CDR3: CASRVAGVNTEAFF

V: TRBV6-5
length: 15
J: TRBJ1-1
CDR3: CANSYSRVLNTEAFF

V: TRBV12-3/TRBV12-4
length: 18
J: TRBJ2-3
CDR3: CVSSLAAWGFTLADTQYF

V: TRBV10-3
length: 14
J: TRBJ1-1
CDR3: CAISEYSRDIEAFF

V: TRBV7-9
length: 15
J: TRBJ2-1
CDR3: CASSSEVVNYNEQFF

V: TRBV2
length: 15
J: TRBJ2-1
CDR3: CASRYTSGIYNEQFF